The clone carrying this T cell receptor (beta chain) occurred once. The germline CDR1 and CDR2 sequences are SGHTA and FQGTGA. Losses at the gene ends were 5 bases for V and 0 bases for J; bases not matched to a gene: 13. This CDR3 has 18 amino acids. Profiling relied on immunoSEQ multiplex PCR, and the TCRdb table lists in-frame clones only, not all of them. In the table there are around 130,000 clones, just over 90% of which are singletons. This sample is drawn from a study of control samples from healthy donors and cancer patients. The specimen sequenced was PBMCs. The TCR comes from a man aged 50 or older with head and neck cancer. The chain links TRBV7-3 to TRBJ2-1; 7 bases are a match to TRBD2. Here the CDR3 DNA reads TGTGCCAGCAGCCTCCTCGGCAGCGGGGATAGCTCCTACAATGAGCAGTTCTTC. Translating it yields CASSLLGSGDSSYNEQFF.